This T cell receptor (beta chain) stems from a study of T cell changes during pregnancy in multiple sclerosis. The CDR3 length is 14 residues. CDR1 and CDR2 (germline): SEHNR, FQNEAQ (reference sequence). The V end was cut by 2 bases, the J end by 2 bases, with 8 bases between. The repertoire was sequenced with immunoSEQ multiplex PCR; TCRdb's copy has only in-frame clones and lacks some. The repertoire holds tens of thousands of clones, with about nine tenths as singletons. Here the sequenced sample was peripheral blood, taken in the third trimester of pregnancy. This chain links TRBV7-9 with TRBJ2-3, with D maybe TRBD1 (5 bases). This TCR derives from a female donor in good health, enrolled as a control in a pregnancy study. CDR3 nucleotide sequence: TGTGCCAGCAGCTTAACAGGTTACACAGATACGCAGTATTTT. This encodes CASSLTGYTDTQYF.